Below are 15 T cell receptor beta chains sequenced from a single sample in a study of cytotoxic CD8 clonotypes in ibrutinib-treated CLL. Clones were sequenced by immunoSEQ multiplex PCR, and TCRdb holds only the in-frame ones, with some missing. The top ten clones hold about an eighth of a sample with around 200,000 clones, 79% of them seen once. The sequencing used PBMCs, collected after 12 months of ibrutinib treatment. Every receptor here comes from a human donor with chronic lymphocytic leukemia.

CDR3 DNA: TGTGCCAGCAGCCTCCTGGGTCCTAGCACAGATACGCAGTATTTT. Residues: CASSLLGPSTDTQYF. The V call is TRBV7-9, the J call TRBJ2-3; D uncertain. Deletions cut 5 bases from V and 0 bases from J, with 12 bases between. The germline CDR1 and CDR2 sequences are SEHNR and FQNEAQ (reference sequence). The CDR3 sequence is 15 residues long.

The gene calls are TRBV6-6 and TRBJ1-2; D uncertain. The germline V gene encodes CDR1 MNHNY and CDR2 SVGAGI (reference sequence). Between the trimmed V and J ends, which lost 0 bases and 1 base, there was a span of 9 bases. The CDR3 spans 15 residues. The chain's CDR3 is CASSYSGRLNYGYTF. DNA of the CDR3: TGTGCCAGCAGTTACTCAGGAAGACTTAACTATGGCTACACCTTC.

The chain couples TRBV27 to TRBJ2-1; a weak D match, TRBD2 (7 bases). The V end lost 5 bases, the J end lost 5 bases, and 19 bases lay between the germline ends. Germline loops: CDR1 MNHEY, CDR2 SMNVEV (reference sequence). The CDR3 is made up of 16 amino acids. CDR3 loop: CASSTVDGGPHNEQFF. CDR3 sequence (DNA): TGTGCCAGCAGTACCGTTGACGGGGGGCCGCACAATGAGCAGTTCTTC.

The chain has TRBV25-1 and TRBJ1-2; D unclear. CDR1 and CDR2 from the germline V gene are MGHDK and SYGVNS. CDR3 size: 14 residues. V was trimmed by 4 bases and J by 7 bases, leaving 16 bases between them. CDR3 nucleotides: TGTGCCAGCAGTGCCCTCGGGCCCATTCCTGGCTACACCTTC. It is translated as CASSALGPIPGYTF.

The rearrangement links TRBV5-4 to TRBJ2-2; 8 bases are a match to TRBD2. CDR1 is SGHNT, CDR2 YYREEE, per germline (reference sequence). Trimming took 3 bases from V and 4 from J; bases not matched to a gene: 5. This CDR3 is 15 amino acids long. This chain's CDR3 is CASSSISGTTGELFF. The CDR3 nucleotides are TGTGCCAGCAGCTCGATTAGCGGGACCACCGGGGAGCTGTTTTTT.

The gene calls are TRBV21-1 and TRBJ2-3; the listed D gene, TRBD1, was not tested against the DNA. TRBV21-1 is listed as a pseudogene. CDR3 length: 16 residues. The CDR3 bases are TGTGCCAGCAGCAAAGACGGCAGGGTCCGCACAGATACGCAGTATTTT. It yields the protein CASSKDGRVRTDTQYF.

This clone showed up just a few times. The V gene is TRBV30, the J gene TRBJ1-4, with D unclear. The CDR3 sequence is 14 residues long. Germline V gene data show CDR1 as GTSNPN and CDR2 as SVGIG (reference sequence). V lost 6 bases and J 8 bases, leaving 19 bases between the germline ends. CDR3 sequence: CACTRTVLGEKLFF. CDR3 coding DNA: TGTGCCTGCACCCGGACGGTTCTGGGAGAAAAACTGTTTTTT.

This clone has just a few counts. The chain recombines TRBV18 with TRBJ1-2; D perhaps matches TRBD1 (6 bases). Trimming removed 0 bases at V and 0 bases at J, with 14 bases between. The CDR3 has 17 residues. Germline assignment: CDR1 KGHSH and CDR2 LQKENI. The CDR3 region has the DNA TGTGCCAGCTCACCACCTGGGGGCCCCACCTCTAACTATGGCTACACCTTC. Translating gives CASSPPGGPTSNYGYTF.

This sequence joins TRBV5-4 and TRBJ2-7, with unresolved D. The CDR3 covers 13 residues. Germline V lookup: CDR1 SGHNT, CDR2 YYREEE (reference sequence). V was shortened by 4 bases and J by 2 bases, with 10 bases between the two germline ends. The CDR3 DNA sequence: TGTGCCAGCAGCGAAGGAGTTCCCTACGAGCAGTACTTC. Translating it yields CASSEGVPYEQYF.

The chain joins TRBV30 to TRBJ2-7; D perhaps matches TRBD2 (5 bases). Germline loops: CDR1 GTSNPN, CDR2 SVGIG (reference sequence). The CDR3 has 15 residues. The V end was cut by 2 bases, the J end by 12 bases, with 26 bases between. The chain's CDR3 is CAWSTLLDFPYEGYF. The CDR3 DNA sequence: TGTGCCTGGAGTACCTTACTAGACTTCCCCTACGAGGGGTACTTC.

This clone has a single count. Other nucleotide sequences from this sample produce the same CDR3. The chain's CDR3 is CASSLTDTQYF. The CDR3 DNA is TGTGCCAGCAGTTTAACCGATACGCAGTATTTT. The J gene is TRBJ2-3, the V gene TRBV28; D remains ambiguous. The CDR3 length is 11 residues. Looked up from germline, CDR1 is MDHEN and CDR2 is SYDVKM. Trimming left V 2 bases short and J 6 bases short, with 3 bases between. Filled out from reference TRBV28 and TRBJ2-3, the complete variable domain reads DVKVTQSSRYLVKRTGEKVFLECVQDMDHENMFWYRQDPGLGLRLIYFSYDVKMKEKGDIPEGYSVSREKKERFSLILESASTNQTSMYLCASSLTDTQYFGPGTRLTVL.

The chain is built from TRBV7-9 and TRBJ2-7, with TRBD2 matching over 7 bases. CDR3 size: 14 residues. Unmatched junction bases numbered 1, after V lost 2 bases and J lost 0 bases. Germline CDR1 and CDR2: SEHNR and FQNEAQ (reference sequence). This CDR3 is CASSLPGGSYEQYF. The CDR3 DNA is TGTGCCAGCAGCTTACCGGGGGGCTCCTACGAGCAGTACTTC.

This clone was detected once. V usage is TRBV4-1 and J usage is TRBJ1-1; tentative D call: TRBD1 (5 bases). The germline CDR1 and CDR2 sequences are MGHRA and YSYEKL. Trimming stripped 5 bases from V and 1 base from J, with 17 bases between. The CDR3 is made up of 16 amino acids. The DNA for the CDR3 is TGCGCCAGCAGCTTTACAGGCCACCCGGGGAACACTGAAGCTTTCTTT. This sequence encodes CASSFTGHPGNTEAFF.

This CDR3 reads CASRDAEANYGYTF. CDR3 coding DNA: TGCGCCAGCAGGGACGCAGAGGCTAACTATGGCTACACCTTC. The rearrangement uses TRBV5-1 and TRBJ1-2; D gene uncertain. V was clipped by 5 bases and J by 0 bases, with 11 bases between them. CDR3 length equals 14 residues. Germline CDR1 reads SGHRS; CDR2 reads YFSETQ.

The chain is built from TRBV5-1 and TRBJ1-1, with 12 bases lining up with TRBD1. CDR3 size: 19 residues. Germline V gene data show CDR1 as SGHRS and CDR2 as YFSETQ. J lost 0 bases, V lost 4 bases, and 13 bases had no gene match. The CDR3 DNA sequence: TGCGCCAGCAGCAACGGGACAGGGGGCCTCCCCCGAATGAACACTGAAGCTTTCTTT. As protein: CASSNGTGGLPRMNTEAFF. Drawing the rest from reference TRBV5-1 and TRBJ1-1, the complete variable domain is KAGVTQTPRYLIKTRGQQVTLSCSPISGHRSVSWYQQTPGQGLQFLFEYFSETQRNKGNFPGRFSGRQFSNSRSEMNVSTLELGDSALYLCASSNGTGGLPRMNTEAFFGQGTRLTVV.